Presented here are 11 T cell receptor beta chains from one specimen sequenced in a study of blood T cell repertoires in COVID-19. Method: immunoSEQ multiplex PCR; TCRdb's copy keeps in-frame clones and lacks some. The table has 200,000 or so clones, 79% seen once; the top ten hold around a sixth. Sequenced sample: peripheral blood. The receptor set was obtained from a man aged 55-75 years with active or convalescent COVID-19.

The chain has TRBV7-3 and TRBJ2-1, with unresolved D. Trimming pared 6 bases from V and 0 bases from J, leaving 15 bases between. Germline CDR1 is SGHTA and CDR2 is FQGTGA. The CDR3 loop spans 16 amino acids. The CDR3 region has the DNA TGTGCCAGCAGTTTCAAGGCGGCGAGCTCCTACAATGAGCAGTTCTTC. Translated: CASSFKAASSYNEQFF.

This chain links TRBV27 with TRBJ2-7; 9 bases fit TRBD2. The CDR3 length is 15 residues. Germline V CDR1 and CDR2: MNHEY, SMNVEV (reference sequence). V shed 5 bases, J shed 4 bases, and the junction held 9 bases outside the gene matches. The CDR3 loop reads CASSSAGGELYEQYF. For the CDR3, the DNA is TGTGCCAGCAGTAGTGCGGGAGGGGAGTTATACGAGCAGTACTTC.

The chain couples TRBV5-1 to TRBJ1-6, with D perhaps TRBD1 (6 bases). CDR3 length: 17 residues. V gave up 4 bases and J gave up 0 bases, with 14 bases separating them. CDR1 and CDR2 (germline): SGHRS, YFSETQ. CDR3 in DNA: TGCGCCAGCAGCGAGGGACATCCGGACTCCTATAATTCACCCCTCCACTTT. Translation: CASSEGHPDSYNSPLHF. The variable domain in full, with the rest retrieved from reference TRBV5-1 and TRBJ1-6, is KAGVTQTPRYLIKTRGQQVTLSCSPISGHRSVSWYQQTPGQGLQFLFEYFSETQRNKGNFPGRFSGRQFSNSRSEMNVSTLELGDSALYLCASSEGHPDSYNSPLHFGNGTRLTVT.

This sequence joins TRBV24-1 and TRBJ2-7, with 10 bases fitting TRBD1. The CDR3 contains 16 residues. Germline V gene data show CDR1 as KGHDR and CDR2 as SFDVKD. After removal of 6 bases from V and 1 base from J, the junction contained 8 bases not matched to a gene. This CDR3 is CATSPGGTGESYEQYF. The CDR3, as DNA: TGTGCCACCAGTCCAGGTGGGACAGGGGAATCCTACGAGCAGTACTTC.

Points on this clone: The same CDR3 arises from other DNA sequences in this sample as well. The CDR3 protein is CSVEEGRGYTF. In DNA, the CDR3 is TGCAGCGTTGAAGAGGGCAGAGGCTACACCTTC. The chain combines TRBV29-1 with TRBJ1-2; no firm D call. The germline gives CDR1 SQVTM, CDR2 ANQGSEA. Trimming shortened V by 0 bases and J by 8 bases, and 7 bases separated the two germline ends. The CDR3 contains 11 residues.

The chain combines TRBV28 with TRBJ2-5; TRBD2 might be the D (6 bases). CDR3 size: 12 residues. Trimming pared 7 bases from V and 5 bases from J, leaving 11 bases between. Germline CDR1 is MDHEN and CDR2 is SYDVKM. The CDR3 nucleotides read TGTGCCAGCATGAGAGGGAGGGAGACCCAGTACTTC. Translation: CASMRGRETQYF.

The chain joins TRBV29-1 to TRBJ2-7, with 7 bases identical to TRBD1. The CDR3 length is 15 residues. Germline assignment: CDR1 SQVTM and CDR2 ANQGSEA. Trimming cost V 7 bases and J 7 bases; bases outside gene matches: 19. This chain's CDR3 is CSAVSPGTVSGEQYF. In nucleotides, the CDR3 is TGCAGCGCCGTGTCCCCTGGGACAGTCTCGGGGGAGCAGTACTTC.

The chain joins TRBV29-1 to TRBJ2-1; TRBD2 aligns across 7 bases. Germline values: CDR1 SQVTM, CDR2 ANQGSEA. The CDR3 loop spans 14 amino acids. Trimming at V came to 6 bases and at J to 6 bases, leaving 11 bases not matched to a gene. The CDR3 reads CSVTSGAGLNEQFF. The CDR3 bases are TGCAGCGTCACAAGCGGGGCGGGCCTCAATGAGCAGTTCTTC.

V and J are TRBV7-2 and TRBJ1-5, with D perhaps matching TRBD1 (6 bases). The CDR3 consists of 18 residues. The ends were cut back, 5 bases at V and 0 bases at J, with 20 bases in the middle. Germline CDR1 is SGHTA and CDR2 is FQGNSA. CDR3 bases: TGTGCCAGCAGCCAACTTCCGGGACACACCTATAGCAATCAGCCCCAGCATTTT. This gives the protein CASSQLPGHTYSNQPQHF.

The chain uses TRBV5-4 and TRBJ2-7; no clear D gene. The CDR3 runs 14 residues. The V and J ends lost 0 bases and 1 base respectively, with 8 bases between them. Germline values: CDR1 SGHNT, CDR2 YYREEE (reference sequence). The CDR3 protein is CASSLGGKSYEQYF. The CDR3 coding sequence is TGTGCCAGCAGCTTGGGAGGAAAGTCCTACGAGCAGTACTTC.

The J gene is TRBJ2-7, the V gene TRBV28; TRBD1 aligns across 7 bases. This CDR3 has 15 amino acids. The V segment lost 3 bases and the J segment 2 bases; nucleotides outside the gene matches: 7. CDR1 and CDR2 from the germline V gene are MDHEN and SYDVKM. The CDR3 region is CASSFHKGQTYEQYF. The CDR3 DNA reads TGTGCCAGCAGTTTCCACAAGGGACAGACCTACGAGCAGTACTTC.